This is a list of T cell receptor beta chains from one sample in a study of neurological immune-mediated disorders. In TCRdb, the 5' RACE reads were re-called with MiXCR into one record per CDR3 protein. The sample has about 66,000 distinct CDR3 sequences, less than 5.5% seen once. Sequenced: PBMCs. Receptors were obtained from a man aged 25 to 45 with multiple sclerosis. CDR3s include the opening cysteine and the closing phenylalanine or tryptophan. A D gene is named only where the DNA matches it firmly. Rows may omit the clone size; those that give it use once, few, many or a size class.

D	V	J	size	CDR3	DNA
.	TRBV6-5	TRBJ2-3	.	CASKEQSLTDTQYF	TGTGCCAGCAAAGAACAGTCCTTGACAGATACGCAGTATTTT
.	TRBV3-1	TRBJ1-2	many	CASSQAGLGYTF	TGTGCCAGCAGTCAAGCAGGGCTTGGCTACACCTTC
TRBD1	TRBV4-1	TRBJ1-2	many	CASSQVGTGAYGYTF	TGCGCCAGCAGCCAAGTTGGGACAGGGGCCTATGGCTACACCTTC
TRBD1	TRBV29-1	TRBJ1-1	many	CSAFDRVSNTEAFF	TGCAGCGCGTTCGACAGGGTTAGTAACACTGAAGCTTTCTTT
TRBD1	TRBV7-6	TRBJ1-5	many	CASSLQGNQPQHF	TGTGCCAGCAGTTTACAGGGGAATCAGCCCCAGCATTTT
.	TRBV4-1	TRBJ1-2	few	CASSQERAVNYGYTF	TGCGCCAGCAGCCAAGAACGAGCAGTCAACTATGGCTACACCTTC
.	TRBV15	TRBJ2-3	few	CATSRVSDTQYF	TGTGCCACCAGCAGAGTATCAGATACGCAGTATTTT
.	TRBV29-1	TRBJ1-1	.	CSVEARATEAFF	TGCAGCGTTGAAGCTCGGGCCACTGAAGCTTTCTTT
.	TRBV6-6	TRBJ2-5	few	CASSPSEEGTQYF	TGTGCCAGCAGTCCGTCCGAAGAAGGGACCCAGTACTTC
.	TRBV12-3/TRBV12-4	TRBJ1-5	many	CASSFPGINQPQHF	TGTGCCAGCAGTTTTCCAGGAATTAATCAGCCCCAGCATTTT
.	TRBV5-1	TRBJ1-5	many	CASSSGTNQPQHF	TGCGCCAGCAGCTCGGGTACCAATCAGCCCCAGCATTTT
.	TRBV5-5	TRBJ2-1	few	CASSPTGDFYNEQFF	TGTGCCAGCAGCCCTACAGGGGACTTCTACAATGAGCAGTTCTTC
.	TRBV4-1	TRBJ1-6	.	CASSQDRGDNSPLHF	TGCGCCAGCAGCCAAGATCGAGGGGACAATTCACCCCTCCACTTT
.	TRBV7-9	TRBJ2-1	many	CASSLLNHANEQFF	TGTGCCAGCAGCCTTCTCAACCACGCCAATGAGCAGTTCTTC
.	TRBV6-2/TRBV6-3	TRBJ2-3	.	CASREVDTQYF	TGTGCCAGCAGAGAGGTAGATACGCAGTATTTT
TRBD1	TRBV3-1	TRBJ1-2	many	CASSQGQGYGVWHGYTF	TGTGCCAGCAGCCAAGGACAGGGATATGGAGTCTGGCATGGCTACACCTTC
.	TRBV7-8	TRBJ1-5	.	CASSPRASTGINHQPQHF	TGTGCCAGCAGTCCAAGGGCTTCTACAGGGATAAATCATCAGCCCCAGCATTTT
.	TRBV4-1	TRBJ1-6	medium-sized	CASSQEGLRGKSPLHF	TGCGCCAGCAGCCAGGAGGGGCTTCGGGGGAAGTCACCCCTCCACTTT
TRBD1	TRBV6-4	TRBJ1-1	many	CASRGTDKNTEAFF	TGTGCCAGCAGGGGGACAGACAAGAACACTGAAGCTTTCTTT
TRBD1	TRBV5-1	TRBJ1-3	many	CASRRGTEAGNTIYF	TGCGCCTCCCGTCGAGGGACAGAAGCTGGAAACACCATATATTTT
.	TRBV4-1	TRBJ1-1	many	CASSQDSRGTEAFF	TGCGCCAGCAGCCAAGATTCGAGGGGCACTGAAGCTTTCTTT
.	TRBV12-3/TRBV12-4	TRBJ1-5	many	CASSYGDQPQHF	TGTGCCAGCAGTTATGGGGATCAGCCCCAGCATTTT
TRBD1	TRBV6-6	TRBJ1-2	few	CASSAQGAAYGYTF	TGTGCCAGCAGTGCGCAGGGGGCTGCTTATGGCTACACCTTC
.	TRBV7-2	TRBJ2-6	many	CASSLPGGRINSGANVLTF	TGTGCCAGCAGCTTACCCGGGGGACGGATAAACTCTGGGGCCAACGTCCTGACTTTC
.	TRBV5-1	TRBJ1-1	many	CASSLEWTRNTEAFF	TGCGCCAGCAGCTTGGAATGGACAAGGAACACTGAAGCTTTCTTT
.	TRBV4-1	TRBJ1-2	few	CASSRMVGGSGFYGYTF	TGCGCCAGCAGCCGGATGGTAGGGGGGAGTGGATTCTATGGCTACACCTTC
.	TRBV5-1	TRBJ1-2	.	CASSYGGSNYGYTF	TGCGCCAGCAGCTATGGGGGATCTAACTATGGCTACACCTTC
TRBD2	TRBV20-1	TRBJ2-3	many	CSRLAGPTDTQYF	TGCAGCCGACTAGCGGGACCCACAGATACGCAGTATTTT
TRBD1	TRBV3-1	TRBJ1-2	many	CASSPRDRGYYGYTF	TGTGCCAGCAGCCCCCGGGACAGGGGCTACTATGGCTACACCTTC
.	TRBV20-1	TRBJ1-1	many	CSARKPGRPNTEAFF	TGCAGTGCTAGAAAGCCGGGCAGGCCGAACACTGAAGCTTTCTTT
.	TRBV29-1	TRBJ2-3	many	CSVERSRSSTDTQYF	TGCAGCGTTGAAAGGTCACGCTCTAGCACAGATACGCAGTATTTT